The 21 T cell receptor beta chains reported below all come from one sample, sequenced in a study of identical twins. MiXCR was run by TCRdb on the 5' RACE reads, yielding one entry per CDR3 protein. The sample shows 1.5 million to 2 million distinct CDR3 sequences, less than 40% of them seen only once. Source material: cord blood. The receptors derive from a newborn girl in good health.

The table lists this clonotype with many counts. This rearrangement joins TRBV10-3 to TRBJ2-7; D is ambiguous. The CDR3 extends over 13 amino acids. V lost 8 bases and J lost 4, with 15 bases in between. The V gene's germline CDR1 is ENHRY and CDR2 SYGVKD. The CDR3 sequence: CAIRQEQLYEQYF. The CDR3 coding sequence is TGTGCCATCCGCCAGGAACAGTTATACGAGCAGTACTTC.

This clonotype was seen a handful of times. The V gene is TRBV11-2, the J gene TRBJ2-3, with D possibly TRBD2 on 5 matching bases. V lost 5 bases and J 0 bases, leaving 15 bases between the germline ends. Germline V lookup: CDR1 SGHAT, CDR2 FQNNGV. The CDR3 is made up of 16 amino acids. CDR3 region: CASSELGPLSTDTQYF. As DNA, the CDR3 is TGTGCCAGCAGCGAACTAGGCCCCCTTAGCACAGATACGCAGTATTTT.

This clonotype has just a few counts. CDR3 DNA: TGTGCCAGCAGCCAAGATACAGGGGATAATTCACCCCTCCACTTT. Residues: CASSQDTGDNSPLHF. The chain couples TRBV4-2 to TRBJ1-6, with 7 bases that match TRBD1. This CDR3 comprises 15 residues. Germline CDR1 and CDR2: LGHNA and YNFKEQ. The V and J ends lost 0 bases and 5 bases, in that order; junction bases with no gene match: 1.

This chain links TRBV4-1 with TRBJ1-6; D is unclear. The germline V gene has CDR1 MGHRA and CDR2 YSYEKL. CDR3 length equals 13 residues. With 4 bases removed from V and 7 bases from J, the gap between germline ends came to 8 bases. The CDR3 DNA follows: TGCGCCAGCAGCCTGAACCTGAATTCACCCCTCCACTTT. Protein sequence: CASSLNLNSPLHF.

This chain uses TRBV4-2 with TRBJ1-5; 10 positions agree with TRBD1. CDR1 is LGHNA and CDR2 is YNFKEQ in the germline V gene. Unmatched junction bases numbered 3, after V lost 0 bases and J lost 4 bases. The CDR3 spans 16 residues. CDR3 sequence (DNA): TGTGCCAGCAGCCAAGATTCGGGACAGGGGAATCAGCCCCAGCATTTT. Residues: CASSQDSGQGNQPQHF.

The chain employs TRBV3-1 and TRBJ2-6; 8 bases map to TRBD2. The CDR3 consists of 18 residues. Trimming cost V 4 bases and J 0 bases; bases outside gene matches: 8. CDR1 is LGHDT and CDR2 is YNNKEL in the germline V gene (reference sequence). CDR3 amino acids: CASSPIAGLLSGANVLTF. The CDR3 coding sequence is TGTGCCAGCAGCCCGATAGCGGGACTACTCTCTGGGGCCAACGTCCTGACTTTC.

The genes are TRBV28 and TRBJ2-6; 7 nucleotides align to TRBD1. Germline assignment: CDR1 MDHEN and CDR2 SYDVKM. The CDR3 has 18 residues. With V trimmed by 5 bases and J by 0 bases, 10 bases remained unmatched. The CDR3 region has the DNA TGTGCCAGCAGTCAGGGGGTCGTTTTACTCTCTGGGGCCAACGTCCTGACTTTC. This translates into CASSQGVVLLSGANVLTF.

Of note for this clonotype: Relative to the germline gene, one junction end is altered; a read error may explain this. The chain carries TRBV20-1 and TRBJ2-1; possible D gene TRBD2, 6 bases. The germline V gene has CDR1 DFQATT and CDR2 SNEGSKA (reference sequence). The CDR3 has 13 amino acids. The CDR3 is CSALGLPSNGQFF. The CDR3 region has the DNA TGCAGCGCGCTCGGACTACCCTCCAATGGGCAGTTCTTC.

The CDR3 loop reads CASTQRGEGNSYEQYF. In nucleotides, the CDR3 is TGTGCCAGCACCCAAAGGGGGGAAGGAAACTCCTACGAGCAGTACTTC. The chain uses TRBV6-6 and TRBJ2-7; D may be TRBD1 or TRBD2 (6 bases each). Deletions cut 7 bases from V and 0 bases from J, with 19 bases between. Germline V gene lookup returns CDR1 MNHNY and CDR2 SVGAGI (reference sequence). This CDR3 region has 16 residues.

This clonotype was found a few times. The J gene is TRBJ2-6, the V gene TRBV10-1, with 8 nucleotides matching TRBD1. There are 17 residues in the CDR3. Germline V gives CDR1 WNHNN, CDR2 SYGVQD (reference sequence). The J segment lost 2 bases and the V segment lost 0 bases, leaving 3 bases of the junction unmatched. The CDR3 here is CASSESQGATGANVLTF. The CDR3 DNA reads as TGCGCCAGCAGTGAGTCTCAGGGGGCGACTGGGGCCAACGTCCTGACTTTC.

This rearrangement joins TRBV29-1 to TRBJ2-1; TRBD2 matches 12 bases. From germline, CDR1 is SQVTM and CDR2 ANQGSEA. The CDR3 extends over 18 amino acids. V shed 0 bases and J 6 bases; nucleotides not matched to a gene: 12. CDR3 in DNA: TGCAGCGTTGAAGATCGGGAGCTAGCGGGGGGGCGTCTCAATGAGCAGTTCTTC. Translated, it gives CSVEDRELAGGRLNEQFF.

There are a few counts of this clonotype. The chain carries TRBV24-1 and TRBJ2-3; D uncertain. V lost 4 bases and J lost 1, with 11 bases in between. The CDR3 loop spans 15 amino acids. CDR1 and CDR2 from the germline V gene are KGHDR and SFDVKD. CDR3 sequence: CATSDPDPRTDTQYF. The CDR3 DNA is TGTGCCACCAGTGACCCCGACCCCCGCACAGATACGCAGTATTTT.

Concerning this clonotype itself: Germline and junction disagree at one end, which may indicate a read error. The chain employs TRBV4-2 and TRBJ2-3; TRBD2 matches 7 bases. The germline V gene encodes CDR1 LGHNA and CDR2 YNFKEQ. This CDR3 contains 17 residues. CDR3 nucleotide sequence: TGTGCCCGCAGCCAAGGAGGGAGCGGGACCGGCACAGATACGCAGTATTTT. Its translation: CARSQGGSGTGTDTQYF.

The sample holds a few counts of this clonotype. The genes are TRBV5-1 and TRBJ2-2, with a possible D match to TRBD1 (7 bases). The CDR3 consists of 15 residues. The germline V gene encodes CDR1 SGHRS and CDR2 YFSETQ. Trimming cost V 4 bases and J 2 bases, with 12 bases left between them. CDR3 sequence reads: CASSPQGGNTGELFF. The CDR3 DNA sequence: TGCGCCAGCAGCCCTCAGGGGGGAAACACCGGGGAGCTGTTTTTT.

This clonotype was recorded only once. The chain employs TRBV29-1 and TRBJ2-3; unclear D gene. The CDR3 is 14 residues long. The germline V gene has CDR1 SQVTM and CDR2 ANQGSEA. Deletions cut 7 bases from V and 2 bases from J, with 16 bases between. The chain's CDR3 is CSALERSITDTQYF. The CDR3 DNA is TGCAGCGCCCTCGAAAGGTCGATCACAGATACGCAGTATTTT.

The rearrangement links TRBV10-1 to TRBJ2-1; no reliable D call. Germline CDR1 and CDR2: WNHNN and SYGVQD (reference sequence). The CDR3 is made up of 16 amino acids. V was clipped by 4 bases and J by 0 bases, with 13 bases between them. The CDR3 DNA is TGCGCCAGCAGTGTATACAGACATAGCTCCTACAATGAGCAGTTCTTC. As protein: CASSVYRHSSYNEQFF.

The CDR3 DNA reads TGTGCCAGCAGCCCAGGACACAGGGATCTCTACAATGAGCAGTTCTTC. Protein sequence: CASSPGHRDLYNEQFF. The gene calls are TRBV28 and TRBJ2-1; TRBD1 might be the D (6 bases). The germline V and J ends were trimmed by 6 bases and 3 bases, with 18 bases remaining between them. The CDR3 spans 16 residues. Looked up from germline, CDR1 is MDHEN and CDR2 is SYDVKM. Using reference TRBV28 and TRBJ2-1 for the parts outside the CDR3, the full variable domain is DVKVTQSSRYLVKRTGEKVFLECVQDMDHENMFWYRQDPGLGLRLIYFSYDVKMKEKGDIPEGYSVSREKKERFSLILESASTNQTSMYLCASSPGHRDLYNEQFFGPGTRLTVL.

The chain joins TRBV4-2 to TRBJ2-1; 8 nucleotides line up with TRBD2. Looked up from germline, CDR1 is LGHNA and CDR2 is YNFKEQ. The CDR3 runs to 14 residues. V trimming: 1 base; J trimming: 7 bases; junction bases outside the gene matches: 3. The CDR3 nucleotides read TGTGCCAGCAGCCAAGGGACTAGCCTGAATGAGCAGTTCTTC. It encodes CASSQGTSLNEQFF.

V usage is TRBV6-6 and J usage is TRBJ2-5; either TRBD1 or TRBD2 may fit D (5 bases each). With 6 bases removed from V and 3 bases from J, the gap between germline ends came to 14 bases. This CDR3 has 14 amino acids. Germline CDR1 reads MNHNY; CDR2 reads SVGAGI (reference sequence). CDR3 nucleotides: TGTGCCAGCAGCTTCGGGGCGTCCAAAGAGACCCAGTACTTC. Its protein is CASSFGASKETQYF.

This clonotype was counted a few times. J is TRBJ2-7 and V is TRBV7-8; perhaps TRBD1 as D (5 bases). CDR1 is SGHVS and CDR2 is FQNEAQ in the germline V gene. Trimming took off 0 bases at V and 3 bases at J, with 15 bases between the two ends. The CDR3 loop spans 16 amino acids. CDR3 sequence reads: CASSLAGSWGSYEQYF. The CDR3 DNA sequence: TGTGCCAGCAGCTTAGCGGGATCATGGGGCAGCTACGAGCAGTACTTC.

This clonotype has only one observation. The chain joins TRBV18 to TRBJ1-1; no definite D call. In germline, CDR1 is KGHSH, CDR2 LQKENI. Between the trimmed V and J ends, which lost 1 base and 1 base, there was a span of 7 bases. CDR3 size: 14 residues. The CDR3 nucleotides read TGTGCCAGCTCACCACTTAAGGGGAACACTGAAGCTTTCTTT. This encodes CASSPLKGNTEAFF.